Listed below are T cell receptor beta chains from one sample, sequenced in a study of blood T cell repertoires in COVID-19. Libraries were prepared by immunoSEQ multiplex PCR; TCRdb keeps only in-frame clonotypes and omits some of them. The sample includes 200,000 to 250,000 clones, approximately 84% seen only once; the top ten take around 7.3%. Sequenced sample: peripheral blood. The receptors derive from a woman between 50 and 59 years old with active or convalescent COVID-19. Both conserved end residues are part of each CDR3. The D gene is left open where the match is weak. Some rows mark clone size as missing; the rest say once, few, many or name a class of expanded clone.

D,V,size,J,CDR3,DNA
NA,TRBV5-1,NA,TRBJ2-3,CASSAGSGTDTQYF,TGCGCCAGCAGCGCCGGGTCAGGCACAGATACGCAGTATTTT
NA,TRBV5-1,NA,TRBJ1-5,CASSLVQGQPQHF,TGCGCCAGCAGCTTGGTACAGGGACAGCCCCAGCATTTT
TRBD1,TRBV5-1,NA,TRBJ1-6,CASSNRGLGNSPLHF,TGCGCCAGCAGCAACAGGGGGCTGGGGAATTCACCCCTCCACTTT
NA,TRBV11-2,NA,TRBJ2-2,CASSLRANTGELFF,TGTGCCAGCAGCTTAAGAGCGAACACCGGGGAGCTGTTTTTT
NA,TRBV6-5,NA,TRBJ2-5,CASAGQGSLETQYF,TGTGCCAGCGCCGGGCAGGGGTCTCTTGAGACCCAGTACTTC
NA,TRBV2,once,TRBJ2-3,CASKSEGPRTDTQYF,TGTGCCAGCAAGTCGGAGGGCCCTCGCACAGATACGCAGTATTTT
NA,TRBV5-1,NA,TRBJ2-1,CASSFGGHEQFF,TGCGCCAGCAGCTTCGGAGGGCATGAGCAGTTCTTC
TRBD1,TRBV20-1,NA,TRBJ1-1,CSAKTGIEAFF,TGCAGTGCCAAGACAGGGATAGAAGCTTTCTTT
TRBD1,TRBV28,NA,TRBJ1-5,CASTLRGSSNQPQHF,TGTGCCAGCACCCTCAGGGGGAGTAGCAATCAGCCCCAGCATTTT
TRBD1,TRBV9,NA,TRBJ1-3,CASSVLSQGVGNTIYF,TGTGCCAGCAGCGTACTATCCCAGGGGGTAGGAAACACCATATATTTT
TRBD1,TRBV6-4,NA,TRBJ2-3,CASSDSGQGVSTDTQYF,TGTGCCAGCAGTGACTCTGGACAGGGAGTATCAACAGATACGCAGTATTTT
NA,TRBV10-1,NA,TRBJ1-6,CASSEGRGIGNSPLHF,TGCGCCAGCAGTGAGGGAAGGGGGATCGGGAATTCACCCCTCCACTTT
NA,TRBV5-6,NA,TRBJ1-6,CASTTEWNSPLHF,TGTGCCAGCACAACGGAGTGGAATTCACCCCTCCACTTT
TRBD1,TRBV7-2,NA,TRBJ1-5,CASSHDGQGNQPQHF,TGTGCCAGCAGCCACGACGGACAGGGGAATCAGCCCCAGCATTTT
NA,TRBV11-3,NA,TRBJ2-2,CASSSGGGRRAGELFF,TGTGCCAGCAGCTCAGGGGGCGGGAGAAGGGCCGGGGAGCTGTTTTTT
TRBD1,TRBV19,NA,TRBJ1-6,CASSSWAGGPSPLHF,TGTGCCAGTAGTTCCTGGGCAGGGGGACCTTCACCCCTCCACTTT
TRBD1,TRBV19,NA,TRBJ1-1,CASSKQGARSEAFF,TGTGCCAGTAGTAAACAGGGGGCGCGATCTGAAGCTTTCTTT
TRBD1,TRBV10-1,few,TRBJ1-5,CASSESTGEPHSNQPQHF,TGCGCCAGCAGTGAGTCGACAGGGGAGCCCCATAGCAATCAGCCCCAGCATTTT
TRBD1,TRBV9,NA,TRBJ1-3,CASSVQGVSGNTIYF,TGTGCCAGCAGCGTACAGGGGGTCTCTGGAAACACCATATATTTT
NA,TRBV19,NA,TRBJ1-1,CASGLYEAFF,TGTGCCAGTGGACTTTATGAAGCTTTCTTT
NA,TRBV5-8,NA,TRBJ1-2,CASSPGRGSGYTF,TGTGCCAGCAGCCCGGGTCGAGGGAGTGGCTACACCTTC
TRBD1,TRBV7-9,once,TRBJ1-1,CASSLAGGGTEAFF,TGTGCCAGCAGCTTAGCAGGGGGCGGCACTGAAGCTTTCTTT
NA,TRBV2,NA,TRBJ1-4,CAINSVGDEKLFF,TGTGCCATCAACTCAGTCGGGGATGAAAAACTGTTTTTT
TRBD1,TRBV18,NA,TRBJ1-1,CASSRGQVDEAFF,TGTGCCAGCTCACGGGGACAGGTTGATGAAGCTTTCTTT
NA,TRBV10-2,NA,TRBJ1-2,CASSPEHDYGYTF,TGCGCCAGCAGTCCTGAACACGACTATGGCTACACCTTC
NA,TRBV19,NA,TRBJ1-3,CASSAVFGNTIYF,TGTGCCAGTAGTGCGGTGTTTGGAAACACCATATATTTT
NA,TRBV6-4,few,TRBJ2-1,CASSGTDYNEQFF,TGTGCCAGCAGTGGGACAGATTACAATGAGCAGTTCTTC
NA,TRBV19,NA,TRBJ1-2,CATINRWSYGYTF,TGTGCCACCATTAACAGGTGGAGCTATGGCTACACCTTC
TRBD2,TRBV9,NA,TRBJ2-4,CASSNPGLAGGLGKNIQYF,TGTGCCAGCAGCAATCCGGGACTAGCGGGAGGGCTGGGCAAAAACATTCAGTACTTC
TRBD1,TRBV28,NA,TRBJ1-1,CASSLRGLGNTEAFF,TGTGCCAGCAGTCTCAGGGGGCTGGGGAACACTGAAGCTTTCTTT
TRBD2,TRBV28,NA,TRBJ2-5,CASSPLAGGWETQYF,TGTGCCAGCAGTCCGTTAGCGGGAGGTTGGGAGACCCAGTACTTC
TRBD2,TRBV5-1,NA,TRBJ2-3,CASSLATGGLNTQYF,TGCGCCAGCAGCTTGGCCACGGGGGGGCTCAATACGCAGTATTTT
NA,TRBV18,NA,TRBJ2-5,CASSPPGTAKGETQYF,TGTGCCAGCTCACCACCCGGGACTGCCAAGGGAGAGACCCAGTACTTC
NA,TRBV2,NA,TRBJ1-6,CASSDRGFQNSPLHF,TGTGCCAGCAGTGATAGAGGTTTTCAGAATTCACCCCTCCACTTT
NA,TRBV5-1,NA,TRBJ1-2,CASSLEGTSGYTF,TGCGCCAGCAGCCTGGAGGGGACAAGTGGCTACACCTTC
NA,TRBV12-3/TRBV12-4,NA,TRBJ1-6,CASKGGSNSPLHF,TGTGCCAGCAAAGGGGGTTCCAATTCACCCCTCCACTTT
NA,TRBV11-2,NA,TRBJ2-7,CASSLGPDSSYEQYF,TGTGCCAGCAGCTTAGGTCCCGATAGCTCCTACGAGCAGTACTTC
NA,TRBV20-1,once,TRBJ2-5,CSANGQETQYF,TGCAGTGCTAACGGCCAAGAGACCCAGTACTTC
NA,TRBV15,few,TRBJ2-3,CATSLGGSTDTQYF,TGTGCCACCAGCCTAGGCGGGAGCACAGATACGCAGTATTTT
NA,TRBV7-9,NA,TRBJ2-1,CASTAAARNEQFF,TGTGCCAGCACCGCCGCAGCGAGGAATGAGCAGTTCTTC
TRBD1,TRBV6-6,NA,TRBJ2-7,CASRARDRVYEQYF,TGTGCCAGCAGGGCCCGGGACAGGGTATACGAGCAGTACTTC
TRBD1,TRBV30,NA,TRBJ1-4,CAWAGTGDEKLFF,TGTGCCTGGGCGGGGACAGGGGATGAAAAACTGTTTTTT
NA,TRBV28,NA,TRBJ1-5,CASRGTRAEQPQHF,TGTGCCAGCAGGGGGACACGAGCCGAACAGCCCCAGCATTTT